The sequence of this TCR beta chain was determined in a study of low-dose radiotherapy and immunotherapy resistance in tumors. This CDR3 is built from 13 residues. V lost 4 bases and J lost 4, with 11 bases in between. Germline V lookup: CDR1 LGHDT, CDR2 YNNKEL (reference sequence). Time point meaning: after trial treatment. Treatment reported: LDRT plus nivolumab, ipilimumab, low-dose cyclophosphamide and aspirin (RACIN trial). This clonotype was found many times. Gene-specific TRAV and TRBV primers were used for first-strand cDNA, covering alpha and beta chains. PCR amplification of the TCRs was performed with Phusion for approximately 20 PCR cycles, and it relied on a constant-region primer together with a V-primer adapter. TCRdb fed the reads into MiXCR, producing one record per CDR3 protein. This sample carries approximately 46,000 distinct CDR3 sequences, less than 30% of them seen once, and the ten largest clones take around a tenth.

This clonotype was sampled from a male donor with prostate cancer. Sequenced here: PBMCs, sampled after low-dose radiotherapy plus immunotherapy. The rearrangement uses TRBV3-1 and TRBJ2-7; D is unresolved. CDR3 protein: CASSPFVSYEQYF. The CDR3 bases are TGTGCCAGCAGCCCATTTGTAAGTTACGAGCAGTACTTC.